Listed below are T cell receptor beta chains from one sample, sequenced in a study of control samples from healthy donors and cancer patients. Repertoires were generated with immunoSEQ multiplex PCR, while TCRdb's copy carries only in-frame clones and drops some. The repertoire holds about 130,000 clones, with over 80% as singletons. Sequenced: blood. The receptors were gathered from a woman in her forties or fifties in good health. Each CDR3 is given with its conserved first and last residue. The D gene is left open where the match is weak. A row's size may be missing; if present it is once, few, many or a size class.

D: TRBD2; J: TRBJ2-1; size: once; V: TRBV10-3; CDR3: CAISESVAGGQLRNEQFF; DNA: TGTGCCATCAGTGAGTCCGTAGCGGGGGGGCAGTTGCGGAATGAGCAGTTCTTC
D: -; J: TRBJ2-7; size: -; V: TRBV4-1; CDR3: CASSLSGSYEQYF; DNA: TGCGCCAGCAGCCTTAGCGGATCCTACGAGCAGTACTTC
D: TRBD2; J: TRBJ2-3; size: -; V: TRBV6-1; CDR3: CASSELAGGSDTQYF; DNA: TGTGCCAGCAGTGAATTAGCGGGGGGGAGTGATACGCAGTATTTT
D: -; J: TRBJ2-7; size: few; V: TRBV11-2; CDR3: CASSLRGRDPFYEQYF; DNA: TGTGCCAGCAGCTTAAGGGGGCGGGATCCCTTTTACGAGCAGTACTTC
D: TRBD1; J: TRBJ2-3; size: once; V: TRBV6-5; CDR3: CASKPPRQGTDTQYF; DNA: TGTGCCAGCAAGCCTCCTCGACAGGGAACAGATACGCAGTATTTT
D: TRBD1; J: TRBJ2-7; size: -; V: TRBV27; CDR3: CASKGAGTFSYEQYF; DNA: TGTGCCAGCAAGGGGGCGGGCACCTTCTCCTACGAGCAGTACTTC
D: -; J: TRBJ1-5; size: -; V: TRBV18; CDR3: CASSPLQDSNQPQHF; DNA: TGTGCCAGCTCACCGCTTCAGGACAGCAATCAGCCCCAGCATTTT
D: -; J: TRBJ1-1; size: -; V: TRBV18; CDR3: CASSPHPQNTEAFF; DNA: TGTGCCAGCTCACCCCACCCGCAGAACACTGAAGCTTTCTTT
D: TRBD2; J: TRBJ2-7; size: -; V: TRBV13; CDR3: CASSRTSGSYEQYF; DNA: TGTGCCAGCAGCCGAACTAGCGGAAGCTACGAGCAGTACTTC
D: -; J: TRBJ1-6; size: few; V: TRBV6-4; CDR3: CASSDSQSSPLHF; DNA: TGTGCCAGCAGTGACTCCCAAAGCTCACCCCTCCACTTT
D: TRBD1; J: TRBJ1-1; size: -; V: TRBV28; CDR3: CASSLPRDRGTEAFF; DNA: TGTGCCAGCAGTTTACCCCGGGACAGGGGAACTGAAGCTTTCTTT
D: -; J: TRBJ1-2; size: once; V: TRBV30; CDR3: CAWSVTGYGYTF; DNA: TGTGCCTGGAGTGTTACGGGGTACGGCTACACCTTC
D: -; J: TRBJ1-5; size: -; V: TRBV19; CDR3: CASSIGRSNQPQHF; DNA: TGTGCCAGTAGTATAGGCAGGAGCAATCAGCCCCAGCATTTT
D: -; J: TRBJ1-4; size: -; V: TRBV2; CDR3: CASNQVGGDEKLFF; DNA: TGTGCCAGCAACCAAGTCGGGGGGGATGAAAAACTGTTTTTT
D: -; J: TRBJ1-1; size: -; V: TRBV5-1; CDR3: CASSLAPQGMNTEAFF; DNA: TGCGCCAGCAGCTTGGCGCCGCAGGGAATGAACACTGAAGCTTTCTTT
D: TRBD1; J: TRBJ2-3; size: -; V: TRBV20-1; CDR3: CSASWAGGEGLTDTQYF; DNA: TGCAGTGCTAGTTGGGCAGGGGGAGAAGGGCTCACAGATACGCAGTATTTT
D: -; J: TRBJ2-2; size: -; V: TRBV5-1; CDR3: CASSLLTGPTNTGELFF; DNA: TGCGCCAGCAGCTTGTTAACAGGACCTACGAACACCGGGGAGCTGTTTTTT
D: -; J: TRBJ1-1; size: -; V: TRBV6-5; CDR3: CATAGQITEAFF; DNA: TGTGCCACCGCCGGACAGATCACTGAAGCTTTCTTT
D: -; J: TRBJ2-7; size: -; V: TRBV13; CDR3: CASSLGTPYEQYF; DNA: TGTGCCAGCAGCTTAGGTACGCCGTACGAGCAGTACTTC
D: TRBD2; J: TRBJ2-3; size: -; V: TRBV11-2; CDR3: CASSYGLAGHTDTQYF; DNA: TGTGCCAGCAGCTACGGACTAGCGGGGCACACAGATACGCAGTATTTT
D: -; J: TRBJ1-6; size: -; V: TRBV6-5; CDR3: CASTRVSYNSPLHF; DNA: TGTGCCAGCACTAGGGTATCCTATAATTCACCCCTCCACTTT
D: -; J: TRBJ2-3; size: -; V: TRBV3-1/TRBV3-2; CDR3: CASSPRVGDTQYF; DNA: TGTGCCAGCAGCCCCCGAGTCGGGGATACGCAGTATTTT
D: TRBD1; J: TRBJ1-1; size: -; V: TRBV28; CDR3: CASTMRGTGVWVTEAFF; DNA: TGTGCCAGCACCATGCGCGGGACAGGGGTTTGGGTCACTGAAGCTTTCTTT
D: TRBD1; J: TRBJ1-2; size: once; V: TRBV6-1; CDR3: CASSEAGQGHGYTF; DNA: TGCGCCAGCAGTGAAGCTGGACAGGGCCATGGCTACACCTTC
D: -; J: TRBJ1-1; size: once; V: TRBV7-9; CDR3: CASSQGTMATEAFF; DNA: TGTGCCAGCAGCCAAGGGACGATGGCCACTGAAGCTTTCTTT
D: -; J: TRBJ1-4; size: -; V: TRBV5-1; CDR3: CASSGQPLSTNEKLFF; DNA: TGCGCCAGCAGCGGGCAGCCCTTGTCAACTAATGAAAAACTGTTTTTT
D: TRBD1; J: TRBJ1-1; size: -; V: TRBV13; CDR3: CASSFGQGTEAFF; DNA: TGTGCCAGCAGCTTTGGACAGGGCACTGAAGCTTTCTTT